This T cell receptor beta chain was recovered during a study of radiation and T cells in renal cell carcinoma. Across the study: Nephrectomy followed 15 Gy stereotactic body radiation by 4 weeks. Study-wide findings and caveats: In blood, top tumor clones expanded by 2 weeks, shrinking by 4.

Only in-frame clones appear in the TCRdb table, and some are missing; sequencing was by immunoSEQ multiplex PCR. Found here are 20,000 to 30,000 clones, approximately 81% of them singletons; the top ten hold under 40%. Between the trimmed V and J ends, which lost 7 bases and 0 bases, there was a span of 17 bases. The CDR3 is 16 amino acids. CDR1 and CDR2 from the germline V gene are SNHLY and FYNNEI. This sample's time point: blood 2 weeks post-SBRT. Specified treatment: 15 Gy SBRT to primary tumor, nephrectomy 4 weeks later. Serial blood draws occurred at baseline and 2 and 4 weeks post-SBRT. The tumor was a clear cell renal cell carcinoma. With regard to this clone: Antigen: not known.

The TCR originated in a man aged 55 to 70 with renal cell carcinoma. Sample: blood, taken from a patient whose treatment included radiotherapy and nephrectomy. The chain uses TRBV2 and TRBJ2-3, with a tentative D call TRBD2 (6 bases). In nucleotides, the CDR3 is TGTGCCAGCAAGTTCCTGGCGGGACCAAGCACAGATACGCAGTATTTT. Translated: CASKFLAGPSTDTQYF.